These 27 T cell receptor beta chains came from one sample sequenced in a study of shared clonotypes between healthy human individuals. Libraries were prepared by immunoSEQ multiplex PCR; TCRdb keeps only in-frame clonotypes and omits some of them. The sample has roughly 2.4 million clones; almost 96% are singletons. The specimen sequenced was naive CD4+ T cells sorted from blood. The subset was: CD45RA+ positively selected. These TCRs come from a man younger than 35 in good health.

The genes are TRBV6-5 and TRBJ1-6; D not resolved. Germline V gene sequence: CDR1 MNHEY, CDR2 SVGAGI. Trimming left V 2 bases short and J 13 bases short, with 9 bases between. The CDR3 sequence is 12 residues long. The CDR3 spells CASSYPPLPLHF. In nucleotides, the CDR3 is TGTGCCAGCAGTTACCCTCCCCTCCCCCTCCACTTT.

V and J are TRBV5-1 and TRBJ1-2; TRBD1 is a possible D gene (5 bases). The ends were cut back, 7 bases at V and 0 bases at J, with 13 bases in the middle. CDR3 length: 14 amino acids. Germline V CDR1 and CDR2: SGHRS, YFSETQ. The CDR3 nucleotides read TGCGCCAGCTCACGGGGGGAACCTAACTATGGCTACACCTTC. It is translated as CASSRGEPNYGYTF.

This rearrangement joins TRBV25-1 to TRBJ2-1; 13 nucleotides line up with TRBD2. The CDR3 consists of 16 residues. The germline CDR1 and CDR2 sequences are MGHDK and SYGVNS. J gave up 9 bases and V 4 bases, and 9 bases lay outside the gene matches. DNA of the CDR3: TGTGCCAGCAGTGTCCCCGGACTAGCGGGGGAGCTTGAGCAGTTCTTC. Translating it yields CASSVPGLAGELEQFF.

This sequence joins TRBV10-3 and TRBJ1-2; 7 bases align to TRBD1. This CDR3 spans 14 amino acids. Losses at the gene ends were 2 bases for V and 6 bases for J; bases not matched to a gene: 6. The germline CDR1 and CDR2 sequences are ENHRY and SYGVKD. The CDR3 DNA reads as TGTGCCATCAGTGAGCGACAGGGCTCTCATGGCTACACCTTC. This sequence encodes CAISERQGSHGYTF.

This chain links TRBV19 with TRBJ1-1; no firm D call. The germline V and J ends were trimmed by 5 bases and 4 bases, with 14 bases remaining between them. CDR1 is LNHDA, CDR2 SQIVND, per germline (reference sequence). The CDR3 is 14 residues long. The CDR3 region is CASSHGQVATEAFF. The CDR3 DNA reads TGTGCCAGTAGTCACGGGCAGGTGGCCACTGAAGCTTTCTTT.

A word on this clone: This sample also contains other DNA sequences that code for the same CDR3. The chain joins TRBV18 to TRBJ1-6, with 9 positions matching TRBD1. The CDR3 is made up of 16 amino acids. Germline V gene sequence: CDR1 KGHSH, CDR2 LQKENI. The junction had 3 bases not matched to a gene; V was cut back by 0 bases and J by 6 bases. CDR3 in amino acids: CASSPPGQGGNSPLHF. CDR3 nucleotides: TGTGCCAGCTCACCACCGGGACAGGGTGGTAATTCACCCCTCCACTTT. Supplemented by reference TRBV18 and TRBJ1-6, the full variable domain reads NAGVMQNPRHLVRRRGQEARLRCSPMKGHSHVYWYRQLPEEGLKFMVYLQKENIIDESGMPKERFSAEFPKEGPSILRIQQVVRGDSAAYFCASSPPGQGGNSPLHFGNGTRLTVT.

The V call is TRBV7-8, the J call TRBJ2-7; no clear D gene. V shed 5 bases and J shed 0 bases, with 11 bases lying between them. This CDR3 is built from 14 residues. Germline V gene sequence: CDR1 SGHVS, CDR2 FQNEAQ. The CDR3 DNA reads TGTGCCAGCAGCCCACTCTATAGCTCCTACGAGCAGTACTTC. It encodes CASSPLYSSYEQYF. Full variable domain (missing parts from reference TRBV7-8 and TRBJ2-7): GAGVSQSPRYKVAKRGQDVALRCDPISGHVSLFWYQQALGQGPEFLTYFQNEAQLDKSGLPSDRFFAERPEGSVSTLKIQRTQQEDSAVYLCASSPLYSSYEQYFGPGTRLTVT.

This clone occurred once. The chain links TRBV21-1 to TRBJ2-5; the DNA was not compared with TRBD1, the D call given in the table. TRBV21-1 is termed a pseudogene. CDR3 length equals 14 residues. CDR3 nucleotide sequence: TGTGCCAGCAGCGCACAGGGACAGGGCCAGACCCAGTACTTC. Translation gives CASSAQGQGQTQYF.

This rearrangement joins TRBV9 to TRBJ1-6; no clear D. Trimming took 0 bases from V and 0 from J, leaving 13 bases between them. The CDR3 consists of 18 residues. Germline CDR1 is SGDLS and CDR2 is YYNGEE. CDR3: CASSVGEGKSSYNSPLHF. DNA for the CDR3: TGTGCCAGCAGCGTAGGGGAAGGGAAGAGCTCCTATAATTCACCCCTCCACTTT.

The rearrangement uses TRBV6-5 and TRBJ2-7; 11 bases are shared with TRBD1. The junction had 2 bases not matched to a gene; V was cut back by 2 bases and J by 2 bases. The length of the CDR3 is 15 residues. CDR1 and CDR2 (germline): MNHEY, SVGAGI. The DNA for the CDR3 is TGTGCCAGCAGTTACACGGACAGGGGGCCCTACGAGCAGTACTTC. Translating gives CASSYTDRGPYEQYF.

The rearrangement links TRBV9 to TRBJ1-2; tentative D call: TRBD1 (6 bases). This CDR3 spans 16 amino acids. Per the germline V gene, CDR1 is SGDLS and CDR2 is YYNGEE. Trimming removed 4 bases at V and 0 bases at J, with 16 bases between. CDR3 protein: CASSPHRDTTNYGYTF. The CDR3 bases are TGTGCCAGCAGCCCCCACCGGGACACTACTAACTATGGCTACACCTTC. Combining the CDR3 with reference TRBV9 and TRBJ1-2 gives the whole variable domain DSGVTQTPKHLITATGQRVTLRCSPRSGDLSVYWYQQSLDQGLQFLIQYYNGEERAKGNILERFSAQQFPDLHSELNLSSLELGDSALYFCASSPHRDTTNYGYTFGSGTRLTVV.

CDR3 DNA sequence: TGTGCCAGCAGCTTTAAACGGGACCAAGAGACCCAGTACTTC. Translation: CASSFKRDQETQYF. This chain joins TRBV7-2 and TRBJ2-5, with D uncertain. The V end lost 3 bases, the J end lost 0 bases, and 8 bases lay between the germline ends. Germline lookup yields CDR1 SGHTA and CDR2 FQGNSA. CDR3 size: 14 residues.

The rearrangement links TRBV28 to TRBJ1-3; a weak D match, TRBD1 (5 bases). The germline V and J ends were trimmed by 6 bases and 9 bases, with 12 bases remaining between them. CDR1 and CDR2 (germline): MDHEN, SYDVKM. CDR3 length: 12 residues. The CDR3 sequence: CASSRDVSTIYF. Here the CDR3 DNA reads TGTGCCAGCAGCCGGGACGTGAGCACCATATATTTT.

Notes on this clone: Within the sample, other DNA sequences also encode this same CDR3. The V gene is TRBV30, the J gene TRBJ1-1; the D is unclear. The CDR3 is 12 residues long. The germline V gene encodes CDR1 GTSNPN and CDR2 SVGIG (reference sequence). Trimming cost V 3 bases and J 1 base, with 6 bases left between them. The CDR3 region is CAWRGGNTEAFF. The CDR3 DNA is TGTGCCTGGAGAGGTGGGAACACTGAAGCTTTCTTT.

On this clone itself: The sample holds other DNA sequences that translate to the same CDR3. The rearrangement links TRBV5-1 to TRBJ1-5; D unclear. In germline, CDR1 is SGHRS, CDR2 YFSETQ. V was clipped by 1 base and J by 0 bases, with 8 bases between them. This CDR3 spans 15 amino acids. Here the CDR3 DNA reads TGCGCCAGCAGCTTGTTCGGGGATAGCAATCAGCCCCAGCATTTT. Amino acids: CASSLFGDSNQPQHF.

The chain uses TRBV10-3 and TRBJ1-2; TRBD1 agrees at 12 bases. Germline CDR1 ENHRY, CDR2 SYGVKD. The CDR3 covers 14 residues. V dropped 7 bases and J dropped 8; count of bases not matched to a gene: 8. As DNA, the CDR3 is TGTGCCATCACCGCTGGGACAGGGGGCAGAGGCTACACCTTC. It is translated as CAITAGTGGRGYTF.

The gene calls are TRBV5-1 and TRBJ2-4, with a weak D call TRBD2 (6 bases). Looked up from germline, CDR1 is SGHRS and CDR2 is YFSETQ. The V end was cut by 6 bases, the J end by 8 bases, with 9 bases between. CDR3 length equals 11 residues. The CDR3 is CASKIADIQYF. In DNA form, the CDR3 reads TGCGCCAGCAAGATAGCGGACATTCAGTACTTC.

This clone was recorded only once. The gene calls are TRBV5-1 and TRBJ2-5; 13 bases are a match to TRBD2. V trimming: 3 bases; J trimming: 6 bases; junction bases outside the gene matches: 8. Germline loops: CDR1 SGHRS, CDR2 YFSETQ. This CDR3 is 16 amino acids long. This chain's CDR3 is CASSSIPGTSGKTQYF. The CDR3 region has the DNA TGCGCCAGCAGCTCTATACCCGGGACTAGCGGGAAGACCCAGTACTTC. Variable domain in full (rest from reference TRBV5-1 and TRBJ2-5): KAGVTQTPRYLIKTRGQQVTLSCSPISGHRSVSWYQQTPGQGLQFLFEYFSETQRNKGNFPGRFSGRQFSNSRSEMNVSTLELGDSALYLCASSSIPGTSGKTQYFGPGTRLLVL.

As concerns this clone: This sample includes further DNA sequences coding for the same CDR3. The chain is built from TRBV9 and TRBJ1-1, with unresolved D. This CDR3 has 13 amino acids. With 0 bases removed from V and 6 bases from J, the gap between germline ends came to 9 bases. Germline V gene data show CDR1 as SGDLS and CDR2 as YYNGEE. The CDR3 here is CASSVVGRAEAFF. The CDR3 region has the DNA TGTGCCAGCAGCGTAGTCGGCCGCGCTGAAGCTTTCTTT.

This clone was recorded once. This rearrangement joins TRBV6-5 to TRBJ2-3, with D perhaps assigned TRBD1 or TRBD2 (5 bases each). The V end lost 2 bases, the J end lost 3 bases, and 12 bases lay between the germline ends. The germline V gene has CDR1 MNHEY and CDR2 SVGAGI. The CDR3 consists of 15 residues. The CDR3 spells CASSYDEGWTDTQYF. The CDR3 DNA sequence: TGTGCCAGCAGTTACGATGAGGGGTGGACAGATACGCAGTATTTT.

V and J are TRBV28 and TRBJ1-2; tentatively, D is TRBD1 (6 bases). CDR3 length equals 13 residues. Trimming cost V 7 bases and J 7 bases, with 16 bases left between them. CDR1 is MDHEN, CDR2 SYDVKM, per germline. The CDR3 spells CASKKGGPSGYTF. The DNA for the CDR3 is TGTGCCAGCAAAAAGGGGGGCCCTTCTGGCTACACCTTC.

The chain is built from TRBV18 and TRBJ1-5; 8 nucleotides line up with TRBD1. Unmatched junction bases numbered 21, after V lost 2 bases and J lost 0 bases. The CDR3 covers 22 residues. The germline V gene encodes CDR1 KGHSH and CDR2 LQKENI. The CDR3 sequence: CASSPSQGALKANPYSNQPQHF. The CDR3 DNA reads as TGTGCCAGCTCACCATCCCAGGGGGCCCTAAAAGCTAACCCCTATAGCAATCAGCCCCAGCATTTT.

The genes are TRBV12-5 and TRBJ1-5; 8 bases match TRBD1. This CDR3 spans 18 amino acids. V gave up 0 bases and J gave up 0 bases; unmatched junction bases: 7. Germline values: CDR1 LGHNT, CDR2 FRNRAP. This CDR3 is CASGLVRTGQVSNQPQHF. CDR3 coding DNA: TGTGCTAGTGGTTTGGTACGGACGGGACAGGTTAGCAATCAGCCCCAGCATTTT.

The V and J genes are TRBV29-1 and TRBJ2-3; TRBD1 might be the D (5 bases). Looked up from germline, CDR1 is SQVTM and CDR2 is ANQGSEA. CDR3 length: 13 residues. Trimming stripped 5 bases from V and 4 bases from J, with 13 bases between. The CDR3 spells CSVSGISADTQYF. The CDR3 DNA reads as TGCAGCGTTTCAGGGATTAGTGCAGATACGCAGTATTTT.

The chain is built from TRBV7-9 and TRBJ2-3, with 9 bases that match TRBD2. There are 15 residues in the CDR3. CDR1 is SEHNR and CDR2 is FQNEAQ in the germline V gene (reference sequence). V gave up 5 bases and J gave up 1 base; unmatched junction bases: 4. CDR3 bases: TGTGCCAGCAGCGCGGGACTAGCCGGCACAGATACGCAGTATTTT. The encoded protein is CASSAGLAGTDTQYF.

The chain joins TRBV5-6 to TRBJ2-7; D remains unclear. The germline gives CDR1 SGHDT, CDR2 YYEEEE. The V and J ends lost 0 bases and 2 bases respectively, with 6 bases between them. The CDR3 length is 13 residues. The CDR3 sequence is CASSLGWTYEQYF. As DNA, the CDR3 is TGTGCCAGCAGCTTGGGCTGGACCTACGAGCAGTACTTC.

The CDR3 protein is CASRPNLVEQFF. The CDR3 coding sequence is TGTGCCAGTCGTCCCAATCTAGTTGAGCAGTTCTTC. The chain links TRBV2 to TRBJ2-1; D gene ambiguous. Trimming removed 9 bases at V and 9 bases at J, with 15 bases between. The CDR3 has 12 residues. The germline gives CDR1 SNHLY, CDR2 FYNNEI.